This T cell receptor beta chain was profiled in a study of blood T cell repertoires in COVID-19. Sequencing used immunoSEQ multiplex PCR; TCRdb keeps in-frame clones, though not all of them. The data show 35,000 to 40,000 clones, almost 90% seen once. From germline, CDR1 is MGHDK and CDR2 SYGVNS. The CDR3 sequence is 16 residues long. Trimming stripped 3 bases from V and 4 bases from J, with 16 bases between. The sequenced sample consisted of peripheral blood. The rearrangement links TRBV25-1 to TRBJ2-1; D unresolved. The clonotype was recovered from a man aged 60-69 years with active or convalescent COVID-19. The CDR3, as DNA: TGTGCCAGCAGTGATTTGTGGGCGAAAGATTACAATGAGCAGTTCTTC. Amino acids: CASSDLWAKDYNEQFF.